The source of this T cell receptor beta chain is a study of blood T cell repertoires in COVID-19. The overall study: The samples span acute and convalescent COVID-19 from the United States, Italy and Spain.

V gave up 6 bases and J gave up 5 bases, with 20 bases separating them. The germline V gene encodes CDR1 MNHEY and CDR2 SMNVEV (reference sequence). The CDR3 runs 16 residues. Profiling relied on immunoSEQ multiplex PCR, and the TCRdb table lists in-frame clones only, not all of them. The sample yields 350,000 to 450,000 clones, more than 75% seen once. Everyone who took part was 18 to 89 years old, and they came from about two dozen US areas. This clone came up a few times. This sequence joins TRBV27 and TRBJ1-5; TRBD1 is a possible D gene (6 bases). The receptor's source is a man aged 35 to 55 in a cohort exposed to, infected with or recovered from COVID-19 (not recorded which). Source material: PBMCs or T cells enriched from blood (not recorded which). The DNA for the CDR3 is TGTGCCAGCAGCCAGGGTACAGGGAGACGCGATCAGCCCCAGCATTTT. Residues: CASSQGTGRRDQPQHF.